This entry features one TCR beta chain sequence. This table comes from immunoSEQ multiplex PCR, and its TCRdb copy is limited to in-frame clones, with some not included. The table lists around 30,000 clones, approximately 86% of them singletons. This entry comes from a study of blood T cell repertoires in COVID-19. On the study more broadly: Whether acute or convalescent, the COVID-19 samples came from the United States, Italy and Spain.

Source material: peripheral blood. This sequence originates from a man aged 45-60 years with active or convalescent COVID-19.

The CDR3 DNA reads TGTGCCAGCAGTTACTCCCCGGTGATCCAGCATTTT. Protein: CASSYSPVIQHF. The V gene is TRBV6-2 or TRBV6-3, the J gene TRBJ1-5; D unclear. CDR1 MNHEY and CDR2 SVGEGT come from the germline V gene. V lost 0 bases and J 12 bases, leaving 9 bases between the germline ends. This CDR3 has 12 amino acids.